The following is a TCR beta chain sequence with its context. There are a few counts of this clonotype. Which antigen it targets is not known. Base quality data are lacking; no much larger clone is found one base away. The sample comes from a study of T-cell memory formation after mild COVID-19 (dated by TCRdb to 2020 to 2022). About the study as a whole: Most TCR sequence clusters were specific to one of the two donors. In two donors, T-cell clones that expanded and contracted after mild COVID-19 were tracked by sequencing TCRalpha and TCRbeta repertoires over time. Two young, previously healthy adult volunteers, one female and one male, were included in the cohort.

CDR1 MNHEY and CDR2 SVGAGI are derived from the germline V gene. V and J are trimmed by 4 bases and 10 bases, and the gene matches miss 11 bases of the junction. The CDR3 measures 16 amino acids from cysteine to phenylalanine. Only the CDR3 DNA is retained, 48 bases long and in frame from the first base. Ficoll-Paque density gradient centrifugation was used to isolate PBMCs. Sequencing instrument: Illumina NovaSeq 6000. Using 5'RACE with constant-segment primers, TCRalpha and TCRbeta cDNA libraries were constructed, with sample barcodes and unique molecular identifiers added in the process. RNA was extracted from every sample with Trizol reagent. Amplification of the libraries took two PCR steps, and the second step added a second sample barcode plus Illumina TruSeq adapters. Libraries were sequenced on an Illumina NovaSeq with 2 x 150 bp paired-end reads. The paper's data handling went like this. Demultiplexing of reads and collapsing into UMI-guided consensus sequences were performed with migec v1.2.7. Using mixcr v2.1.11, UMI consensuses were aligned to TRA and TRB V and J templates and then assembled into clonotypes. A clonotype was counted as expanded or contracted only if both edgeR and NoisET called the change significant, with noise models trained on biological replicates. edgeR calls used a false discovery rate-adjusted p below 0.01 and a log2 fold-change threshold of 1. PCA with hierarchical clustering of max-normalized trajectories of the 1000 most abundant clonotypes was used as exploratory dynamics analysis. Separately sequenced CD4+ and CD8+ repertoires were used to assign a CD4 or CD8 phenotype to each responding clone. The raw public data were reprocessed by TCRdb itself: fastp quality trimming at Q25, MiXCR clonotype calling, in-frame beta chains only. CDR3 protein sequences are deduplicated, and each keeps its most common genes and DNA. The V and J calls reflect TCRdb's pipeline rather than the authors' work. This sample gives around 390,000 distinct CDR3 sequences in total; roughly 15% of them show up just once. The ten largest clones add up to about a fifth of the sample.

General findings and caveats noted by the study authors: Only a couple of mild cases were covered by the study, and larger cohorts that include severe cases with pre-infection samples were considered necessary. SARS-CoV-2 specificity of the second-wave clones peaking on day 37 was not confirmed. Clones contracting from day 15 to 85 had balanced CD4/CD8 phenotypes, while a second wave expanding from day 15 to 37 was biased towards CD4+. Some responding clones were detected in pre-infection memory, which suggested that pre-existing cross-reactive memory T cells had joined the SARS-CoV-2 response. Contracting CD4+ clones were found mainly in CM and EM memory subsets, while CD8+ clones were enriched in EMRA.

Specimen: PBMCs or a T cell subset sorted from them (not recorded which). The sequence links TRBV6-5 to TRBJ2-3, with 13 bases aligning to TRBD2. The origin of this receptor is a man aged 18 to 29 who had mild COVID-19 (a few samples of this study predate the infection). The sample titles of this study are shuffled in the database, so cell type and time point are left out; the donor was told from shared clones. The DNA reads as follows: TGTGCCAGCAGTTTGATATGGACTAGCGGGGGCGGGTCGCAGTATTTT. Translation gives CASSLIWTSGGGSQYF.